This T cell receptor (beta chain) was sequenced during a study of T cells in Graves' hyperthyroidism and ophthalmopathy. This clonotype was detected ten times or more. RNA transcripts provided the source from which TCR beta CDR3 regions were amplified. The HTBI primer set served for first-round RT-PCR of the TCR CDR3. In TCRdb, the multiplex PCR reads were re-called with MiXCR into one record per CDR3 protein. Seen here are 550,000 to 700,000 distinct CDR3 sequences, roughly 15% observed once, and the top ten hold around 4.1%. V was clipped by 6 bases and J by 1 base, with 6 bases between them. Looked up from germline, CDR1 is MNHNS and CDR2 is SASEGT. The CDR3 loop spans 12 amino acids.

The chain joins TRBV6-1 to TRBJ2-5; tentative D call: TRBD2 (5 bases). The sequencing sample was made of blood. The clonotype was recovered from a woman between 35 and 50 years old with Graves' ophthalmopathy. The chain's CDR3 is CASRRGQETQYF. The CDR3 nucleotides are TGTGCCAGCAGACGGGGCCAAGAGACCCAGTACTTC.